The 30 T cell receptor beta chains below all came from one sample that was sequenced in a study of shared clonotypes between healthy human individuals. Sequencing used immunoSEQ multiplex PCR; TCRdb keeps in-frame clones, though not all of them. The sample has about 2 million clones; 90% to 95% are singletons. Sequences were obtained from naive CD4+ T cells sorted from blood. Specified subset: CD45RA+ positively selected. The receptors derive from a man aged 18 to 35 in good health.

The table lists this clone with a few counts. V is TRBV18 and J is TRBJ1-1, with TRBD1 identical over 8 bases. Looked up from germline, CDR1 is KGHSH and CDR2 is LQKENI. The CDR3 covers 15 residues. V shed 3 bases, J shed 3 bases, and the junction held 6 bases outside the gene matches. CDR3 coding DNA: TGTGCCAGCTCACCTTCTACAGGGGGGCACACTGAAGCTTTCTTT. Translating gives CASSPSTGGHTEAFF.

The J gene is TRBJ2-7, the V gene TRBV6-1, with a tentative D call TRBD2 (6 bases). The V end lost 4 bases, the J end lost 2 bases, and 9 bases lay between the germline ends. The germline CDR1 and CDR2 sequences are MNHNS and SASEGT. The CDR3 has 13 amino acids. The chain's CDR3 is CASSAAGTYEQYF. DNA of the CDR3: TGTGCCAGCAGTGCGGCGGGGACCTACGAGCAGTACTTC.

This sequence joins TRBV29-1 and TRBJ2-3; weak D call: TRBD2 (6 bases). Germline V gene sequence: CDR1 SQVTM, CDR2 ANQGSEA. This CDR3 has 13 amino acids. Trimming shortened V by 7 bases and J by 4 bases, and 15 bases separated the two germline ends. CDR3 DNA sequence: TGCAGCGCCGCGGAGGGAGGCCCAGATACGCAGTATTTT. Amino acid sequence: CSAAEGGPDTQYF.

The CDR3, as DNA: TGTGCCAGCAGCTCAGGTGCACCGGGCCGCTCCTACGAGCAGTACTTC. Its translation is CASSSGAPGRSYEQYF. V is TRBV5-6 and J is TRBJ2-7; D ambiguous. This CDR3 is built from 16 residues. In germline, CDR1 is SGHDT, CDR2 YYEEEE. Trimming removed 3 bases from V and 0 bases from J, with 16 bases in between.

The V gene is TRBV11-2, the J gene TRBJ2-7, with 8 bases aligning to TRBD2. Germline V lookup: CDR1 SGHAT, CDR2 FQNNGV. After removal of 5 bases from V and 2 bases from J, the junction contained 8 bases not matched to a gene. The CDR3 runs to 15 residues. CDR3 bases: TGTGCCAGCAGCCCCGGGAGGGTGGGAACCTACGAGCAGTACTTC. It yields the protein CASSPGRVGTYEQYF. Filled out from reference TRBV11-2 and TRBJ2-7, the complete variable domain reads EAGVAQSPRYKIIEKRQSVAFWCNPISGHATLYWYQQILGQGPKLLIQFQNNGVVDDSQLPKDRFSAERLKGVDSTLKIQPAKLEDSAVYLCASSPGRVGTYEQYFGPGTRLTVT.

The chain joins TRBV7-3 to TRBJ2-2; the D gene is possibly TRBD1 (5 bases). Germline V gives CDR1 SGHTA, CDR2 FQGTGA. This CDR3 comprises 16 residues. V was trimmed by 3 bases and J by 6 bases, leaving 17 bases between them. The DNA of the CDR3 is TGTGCCAGCAGCTTCAGGGCGCCCGGTATCCCCGGGGAGCTGTTTTTT. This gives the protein CASSFRAPGIPGELFF.

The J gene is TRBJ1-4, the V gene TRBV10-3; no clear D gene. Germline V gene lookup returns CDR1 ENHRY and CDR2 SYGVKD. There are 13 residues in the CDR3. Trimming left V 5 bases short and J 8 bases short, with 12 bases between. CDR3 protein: CAISTGDREKLFF. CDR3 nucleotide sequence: TGTGCCATCAGTACCGGGGATAGGGAAAAACTGTTTTTT.

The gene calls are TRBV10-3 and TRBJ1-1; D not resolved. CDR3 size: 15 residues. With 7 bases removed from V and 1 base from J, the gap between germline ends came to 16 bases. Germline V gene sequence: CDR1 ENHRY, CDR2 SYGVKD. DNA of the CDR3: TGTGCCATCACCCATCGGGCGGGATCGAACACTGAAGCTTTCTTT. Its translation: CAITHRAGSNTEAFF.

The CDR3: CSVERQDRGSYEQYF. The DNA of the CDR3 is TGCAGCGTTGAGAGGCAGGACAGGGGCTCCTACGAGCAGTACTTC. The rearrangement joins TRBV29-1 to TRBJ2-7, with 9 bases lining up with TRBD1. With V trimmed by 3 bases and J by 0 bases, 6 bases remained unmatched. The CDR3 consists of 15 residues. Germline loops: CDR1 SQVTM, CDR2 ANQGSEA.

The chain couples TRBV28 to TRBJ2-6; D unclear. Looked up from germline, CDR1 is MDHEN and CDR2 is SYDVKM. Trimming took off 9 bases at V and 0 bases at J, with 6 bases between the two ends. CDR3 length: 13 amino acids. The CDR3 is CASDRSGANVLTF. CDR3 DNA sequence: TGTGCCAGTGACCGCTCTGGGGCCAACGTCCTGACTTTC. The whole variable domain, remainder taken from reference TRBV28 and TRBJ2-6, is DVKVTQSSRYLVKRTGEKVFLECVQDMDHENMFWYRQDPGLGLRLIYFSYDVKMKEKGDIPEGYSVSREKKERFSLILESASTNQTSMYLCASDRSGANVLTFGAGSRLTVL.

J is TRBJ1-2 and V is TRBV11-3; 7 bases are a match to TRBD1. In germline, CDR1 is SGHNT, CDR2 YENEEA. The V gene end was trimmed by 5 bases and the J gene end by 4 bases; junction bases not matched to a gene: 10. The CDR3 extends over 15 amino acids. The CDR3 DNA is TGTGCCAGCAGCCAGCAGGGGGAGAAGGCCTATGGCTACACCTTC. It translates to CASSQQGEKAYGYTF.

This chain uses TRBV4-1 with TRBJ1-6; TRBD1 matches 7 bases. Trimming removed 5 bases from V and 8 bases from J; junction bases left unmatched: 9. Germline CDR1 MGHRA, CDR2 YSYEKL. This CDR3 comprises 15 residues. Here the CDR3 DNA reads TGCGCCAGCAGCAGGGAGGGGGCAGGAGATTCACCCCTCCACTTT. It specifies CASSREGAGDSPLHF.

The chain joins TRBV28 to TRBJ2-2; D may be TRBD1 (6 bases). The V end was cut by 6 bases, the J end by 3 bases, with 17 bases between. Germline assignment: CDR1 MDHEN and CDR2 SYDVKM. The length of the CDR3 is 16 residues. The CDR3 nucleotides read TGTGCCAGCAGCTTGCTTGGGCAGGGGTACACCGGGGAGCTGTTTTTT. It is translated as CASSLLGQGYTGELFF.

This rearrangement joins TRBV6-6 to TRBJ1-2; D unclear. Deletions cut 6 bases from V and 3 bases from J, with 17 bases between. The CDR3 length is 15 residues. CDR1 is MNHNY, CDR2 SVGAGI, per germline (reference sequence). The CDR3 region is CASSSEILGHYGYTF. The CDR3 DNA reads TGTGCCAGCAGCTCGGAGATTTTAGGGCACTATGGCTACACCTTC.

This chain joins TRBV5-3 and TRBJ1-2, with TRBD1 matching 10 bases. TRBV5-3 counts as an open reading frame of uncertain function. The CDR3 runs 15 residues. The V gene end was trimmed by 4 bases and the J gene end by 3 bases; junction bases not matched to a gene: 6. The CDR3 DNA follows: TGTGCCAGAAGCCAAACGACAGGGGGCGACTATGGCTACACCTTC. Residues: CARSQTTGGDYGYTF.

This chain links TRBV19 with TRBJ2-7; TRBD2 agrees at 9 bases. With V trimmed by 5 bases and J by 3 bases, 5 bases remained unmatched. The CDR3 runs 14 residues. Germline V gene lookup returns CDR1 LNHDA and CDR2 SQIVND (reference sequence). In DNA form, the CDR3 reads TGTGCCAGTAGTGCCGGGACTAGCAGCTACGAGCAGTACTTC. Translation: CASSAGTSSYEQYF.

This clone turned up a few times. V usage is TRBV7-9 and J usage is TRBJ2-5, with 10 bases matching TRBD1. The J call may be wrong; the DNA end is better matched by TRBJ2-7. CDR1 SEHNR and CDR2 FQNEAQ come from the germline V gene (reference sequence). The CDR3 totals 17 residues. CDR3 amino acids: CASSLGGQGLMNYEQYF. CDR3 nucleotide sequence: TGTGCCAGCAGCTTAGGGGGACAGGGGTTGATGAACTACGAGCAGTACTTC.

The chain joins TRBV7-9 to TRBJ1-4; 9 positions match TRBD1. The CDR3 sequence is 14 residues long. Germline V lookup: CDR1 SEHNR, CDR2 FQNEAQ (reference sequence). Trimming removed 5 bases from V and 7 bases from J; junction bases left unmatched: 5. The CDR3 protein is CASSQDRGGEKLFF. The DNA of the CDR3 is TGTGCCAGCAGCCAAGACAGGGGGGGTGAAAAACTGTTTTTT. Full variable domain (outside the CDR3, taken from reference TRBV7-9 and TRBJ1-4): DTGVSQNPRHKITKRGQNVTFRCDPISEHNRLYWYRQTLGQGPEFLTYFQNEAQLEKSRLLSDRFSAERPKGSFSTLEIQRTEQGDSAMYLCASSQDRGGEKLFFGSGTQLSVL.

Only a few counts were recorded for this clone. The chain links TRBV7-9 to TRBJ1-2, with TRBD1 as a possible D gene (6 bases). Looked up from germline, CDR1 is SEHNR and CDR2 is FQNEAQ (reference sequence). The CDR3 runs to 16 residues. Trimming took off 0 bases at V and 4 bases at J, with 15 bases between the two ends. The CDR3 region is CASSLAAQGGGYGYTF. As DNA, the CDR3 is TGTGCCAGCAGCTTAGCCGCACAGGGCGGGGGCTATGGCTACACCTTC.

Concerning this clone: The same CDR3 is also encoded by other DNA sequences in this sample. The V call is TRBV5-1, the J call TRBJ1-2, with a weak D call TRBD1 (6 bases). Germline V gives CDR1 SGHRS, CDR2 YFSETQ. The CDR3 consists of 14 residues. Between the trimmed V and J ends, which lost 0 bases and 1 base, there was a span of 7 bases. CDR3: CASSLARGNYGYTF. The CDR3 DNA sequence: TGCGCCAGCAGCTTGGCCAGGGGTAACTATGGCTACACCTTC. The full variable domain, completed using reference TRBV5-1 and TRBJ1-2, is KAGVTQTPRYLIKTRGQQVTLSCSPISGHRSVSWYQQTPGQGLQFLFEYFSETQRNKGNFPGRFSGRQFSNSRSEMNVSTLELGDSALYLCASSLARGNYGYTFGSGTRLTVV.

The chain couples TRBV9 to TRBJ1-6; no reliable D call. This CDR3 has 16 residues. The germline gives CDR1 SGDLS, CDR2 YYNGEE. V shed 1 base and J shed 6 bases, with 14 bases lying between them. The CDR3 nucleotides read TGTGCCAGCAGCGTATCGGGCTTCAGCAGTAATTCACCCCTCCACTTT. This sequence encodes CASSVSGFSSNSPLHF.

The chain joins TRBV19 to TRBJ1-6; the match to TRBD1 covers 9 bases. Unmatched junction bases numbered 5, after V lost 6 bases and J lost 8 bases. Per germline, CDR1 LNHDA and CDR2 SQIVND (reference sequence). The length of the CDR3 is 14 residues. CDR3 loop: CASSPDRGDSPLHF. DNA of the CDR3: TGTGCCAGTAGCCCGGACAGGGGTGATTCACCCCTCCACTTT. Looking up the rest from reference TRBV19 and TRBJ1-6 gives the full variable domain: DGGITQSPKYLFRKEGQNVTLSCEQNLNHDAMYWYRQDPGQGLRLIYYSQIVNDFQKGDIAEGYSVSREKKESFPLTVTSAQKNPTAFYLCASSPDRGDSPLHFGNGTRLTVT.

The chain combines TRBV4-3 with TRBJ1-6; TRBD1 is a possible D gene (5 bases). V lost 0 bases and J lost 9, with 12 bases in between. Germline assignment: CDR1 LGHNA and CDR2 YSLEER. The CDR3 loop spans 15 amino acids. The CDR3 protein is CASSQESGLGSPLHF. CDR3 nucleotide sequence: TGCGCCAGCAGCCAAGAGTCAGGGCTAGGTTCACCCCTCCACTTT.

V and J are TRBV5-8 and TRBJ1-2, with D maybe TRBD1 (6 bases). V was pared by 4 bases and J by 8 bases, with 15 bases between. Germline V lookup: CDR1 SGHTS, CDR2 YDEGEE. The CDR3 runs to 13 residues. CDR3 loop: CASSLTTGGGYTF. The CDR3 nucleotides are TGTGCCAGCAGCCTCACGACAGGTGGGGGCTACACCTTC.

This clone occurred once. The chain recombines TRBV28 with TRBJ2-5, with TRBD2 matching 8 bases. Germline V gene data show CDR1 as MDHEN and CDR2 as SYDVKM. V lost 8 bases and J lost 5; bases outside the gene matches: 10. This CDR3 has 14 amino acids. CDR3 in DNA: TGTGCCAGCGGTAACGGGGGGGCCGTGGAGACCCAGTACTTC. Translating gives CASGNGGAVETQYF.

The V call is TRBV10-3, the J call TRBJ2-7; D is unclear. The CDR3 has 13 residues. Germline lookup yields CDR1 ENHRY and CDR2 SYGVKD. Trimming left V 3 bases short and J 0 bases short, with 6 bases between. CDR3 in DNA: TGTGCCATCAGTGACATGACCTCCTACGAGCAGTACTTC. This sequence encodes CAISDMTSYEQYF.

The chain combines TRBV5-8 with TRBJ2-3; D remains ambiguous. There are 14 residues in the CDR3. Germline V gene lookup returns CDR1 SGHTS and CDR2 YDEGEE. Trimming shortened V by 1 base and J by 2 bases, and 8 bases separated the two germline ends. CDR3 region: CASSLMADTDTQYF. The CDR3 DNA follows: TGTGCCAGCAGCTTGATGGCGGACACAGATACGCAGTATTTT.

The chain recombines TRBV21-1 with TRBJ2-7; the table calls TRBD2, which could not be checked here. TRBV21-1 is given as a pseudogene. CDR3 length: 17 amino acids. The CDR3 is CASSKLEVGGNSYEQYF. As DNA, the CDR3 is TGTGCCAGCAGCAAATTGGAGGTGGGCGGTAACTCCTACGAGCAGTACTTC.

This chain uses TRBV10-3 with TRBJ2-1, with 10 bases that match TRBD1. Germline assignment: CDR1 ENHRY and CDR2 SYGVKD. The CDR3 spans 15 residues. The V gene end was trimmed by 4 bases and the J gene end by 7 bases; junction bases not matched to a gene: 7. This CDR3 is CAISARTGGDNEQFF. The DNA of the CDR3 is TGTGCCATCAGTGCCAGGACAGGGGGAGATAATGAGCAGTTCTTC.

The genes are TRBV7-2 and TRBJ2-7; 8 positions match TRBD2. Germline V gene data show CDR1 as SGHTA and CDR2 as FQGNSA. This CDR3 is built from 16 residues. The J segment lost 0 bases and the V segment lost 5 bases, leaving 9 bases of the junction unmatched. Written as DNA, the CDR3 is TGTGCCAGCAGCCCGACGACTAGCGTGCGCTCCTACGAGCAGTACTTC. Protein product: CASSPTTSVRSYEQYF.